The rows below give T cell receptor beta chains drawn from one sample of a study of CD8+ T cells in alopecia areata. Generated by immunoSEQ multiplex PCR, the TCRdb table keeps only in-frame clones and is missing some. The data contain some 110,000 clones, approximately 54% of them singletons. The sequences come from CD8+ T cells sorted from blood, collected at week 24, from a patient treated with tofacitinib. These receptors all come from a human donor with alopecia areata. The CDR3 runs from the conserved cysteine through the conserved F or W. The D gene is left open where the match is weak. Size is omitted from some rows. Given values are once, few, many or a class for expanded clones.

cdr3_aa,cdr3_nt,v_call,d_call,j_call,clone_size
CASSVTGYTEAFF,TGCGCCAGCAGCGTAACAGGGTACACTGAAGCTTTCTTT,TRBV5-1,-,TRBJ1-1,-
CAWSVGQGRNEQFF,TGTGCCTGGAGTGTAGGGCAGGGGAGGAATGAGCAGTTCTTC,TRBV30,-,TRBJ2-1,few
CASSQEVPARAGNEQFF,TGTGCCAGCAGCCAAGAAGTTCCCGCCAGGGCTGGCAATGAGCAGTTCTTC,TRBV14,-,TRBJ2-1,-
CASSERSVNTGELFF,TGTGCCAGCAGTGAACGTAGCGTGAACACCGGGGAGCTGTTTTTT,TRBV6-1,-,TRBJ2-2,-
CASSPADEQFF,TGTGCCAGCAGCCCGGCGGATGAGCAGTTCTTC,TRBV7-9,-,TRBJ2-1,-
CASSQAGGPSTDTQYF,TGCGCCAGCAGCCAGGCGGGGGGTCCTAGCACAGATACGCAGTATTTT,TRBV4-3,TRBD2,TRBJ2-3,few
CASSIRTGMNTEAFF,TGCGCCAGCAGCATCCGGACGGGAATGAACACTGAAGCTTTCTTT,TRBV4-1,-,TRBJ1-1,-
CASSQEVWAVTGELFF,TGTGCCAGCAGCCAAGAGGTTTGGGCTGTCACCGGGGAGCTGTTTTTT,TRBV14,-,TRBJ2-2,-
CASNSPGPEEWNEQFF,TGTGCCAGCAACTCCCCCGGGCCTGAGGAGTGGAATGAGCAGTTCTTC,TRBV13,-,TRBJ2-1,-
CASSPLGQGYEQYF,TGTGCCAGCAGCCCCCTGGGACAGGGCTACGAGCAGTACTTC,TRBV7-9,TRBD1,TRBJ2-7,-
CASSSGNSVPPLHF,TGCGCCAGCAGCTCGGGGAATTCGGTTCCACCCCTCCACTTT,TRBV5-1,-,TRBJ1-6,-
CASSLRHSFTDTQYF,TGTGCCAGCAGCTTGAGGCACTCCTTCACAGATACGCAGTATTTT,TRBV5-8,-,TRBJ2-3,-
CASSSPGAGGNEQYF,TGTGCCAGCAGTTCACCGGGCGCAGGGGGGAACGAGCAGTACTTC,TRBV27,-,TRBJ2-7,-
CASSRGNIQYF,TGTGCCAGTAGTCGGGGAAACATTCAGTACTTC,TRBV19,-,TRBJ2-4,once
CATSTVGQGVTGNTIYF,TGTGCCACCAGCACGGTGGGACAGGGGGTCACTGGAAACACCATATATTTT,TRBV15,TRBD1,TRBJ1-3,once
CASSLRDGDHEQYF,TGTGCCAGCAGTTTAAGGGACGGGGACCACGAGCAGTACTTC,TRBV27,-,TRBJ2-7,-
CASSLGGTVTEAFF,TGTGCCAGCAGCTTAGGCGGGACAGTCACTGAAGCTTTCTTT,TRBV7-9,TRBD1,TRBJ1-1,-
CSVQGGAENTEAFF,TGCAGCGTTCAGGGGGGCGCCGAGAACACTGAAGCTTTCTTT,TRBV29-1,TRBD1,TRBJ1-1,few
CASSPENANYGYTF,TGTGCCAGCAGCCCCGAGAATGCTAACTATGGCTACACCTTC,TRBV7-8,-,TRBJ1-2,few
CAWSVSEVINYGYTF,TGTGCCTGGAGTGTATCCGAAGTTATTAACTATGGCTACACCTTC,TRBV30,-,TRBJ1-2,once
CASSHRTGADTQYF,TGTGCCAGCAGTCATAGGACAGGGGCAGATACGCAGTATTTT,TRBV27,TRBD1,TRBJ2-3,-
CASSPSGTGEGKETQYF,TGTGCCAGCAGCCCATCCGGGACAGGGGAGGGCAAAGAGACCCAGTACTTC,TRBV7-9,TRBD1,TRBJ2-5,few
CASSIMFEGSNEQFF,TGTGCCAGTAGTATCATGTTTGAGGGGAGCAATGAGCAGTTCTTC,TRBV19,-,TRBJ2-1,-
CASSLSQGANSPLHF,TGTGCCAGCAGTTTATCCCAGGGGGCGAATTCACCCCTCCACTTT,TRBV27,TRBD1,TRBJ1-6,-
CASSPVSGALTF,TGCGCCAGCAGCCCGGTTTCAGGCGCTCTCACCTTC,TRBV4-3,-,TRBJ1-2,-
CASRRGDGYEQYF,TGTGCCAGCCGGCGGGGCGACGGGTACGAGCAGTACTTC,TRBV14,-,TRBJ2-7,-
CASGWGGGIYQETQYF,TGTGCTAGTGGTTGGGGGGGTGGCATTTACCAAGAGACCCAGTACTTC,TRBV12-5,TRBD2,TRBJ2-5,-
CASSLGYGVETQYF,TGTGCCAGCAGCTTAGGATATGGAGTGGAGACCCAGTACTTC,TRBV7-8,-,TRBJ2-5,-
CAIGEETQYF,TGTGCTATTGGGGAAGAGACCCAGTACTTC,TRBV30,-,TRBJ2-5,few
CASTFVRGRTGELFF,TGTGCCAGCACCTTTGTCCGGGGGCGGACCGGGGAGCTGTTTTTT,TRBV27,-,TRBJ2-2,-
CASSEGRGVAFF,TGTGCCAGCAGCGAGGGACGCGGGGTAGCTTTCTTT,TRBV11-2,-,TRBJ1-1,-
CASSPGTLGYTF,TGTGCCAGCAGCCCTGGGACACTGGGCTACACCTTC,TRBV5-6,-,TRBJ1-2,-
CASSWPGPAQGGYTF,TGTGCCAGCAGCTGGCCGGGACCCGCCCAAGGTGGCTACACCTTC,TRBV7-2,-,TRBJ1-2,-
CASGARGGLDTQYF,TGTGCCAGCGGGGCTCGGGGGGGGTTGGATACGCAGTATTTT,TRBV27,TRBD2,TRBJ2-3,few
CASSIGAGGKGTEAFF,TGTGCCAGTAGTATAGGGGCAGGGGGGAAAGGAACTGAAGCTTTCTTT,TRBV19,TRBD1,TRBJ1-1,-
CASSSNALGVGVQETQYF,TGTGCCAGCAGCTCCAACGCACTAGGAGTTGGGGTTCAAGAGACCCAGTACTTC,TRBV5-6,-,TRBJ2-5,-
CASSQAQGANQPQHF,TGCGCCAGCAGCCAAGCACAGGGCGCGAATCAGCCCCAGCATTTT,TRBV4-1,-,TRBJ1-5,-